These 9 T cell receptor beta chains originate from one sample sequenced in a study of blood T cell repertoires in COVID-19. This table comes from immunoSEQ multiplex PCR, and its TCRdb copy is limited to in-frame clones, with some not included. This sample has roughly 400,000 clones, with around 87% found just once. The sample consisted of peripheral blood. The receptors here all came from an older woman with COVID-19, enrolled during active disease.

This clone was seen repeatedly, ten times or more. The CDR3 DNA reads as TGTGCCAGCAGTGTCCTAACCGCTTCTAGCGGGGGGGTAGATACGCAGTATTTT. This translates into CASSVLTASSGGVDTQYF. The chain links TRBV27 to TRBJ2-3, with 12 bases matching TRBD2. Germline V CDR1 and CDR2: MNHEY, SMNVEV (reference sequence). V dropped 5 bases and J dropped 5; count of bases not matched to a gene: 14. The CDR3 is 18 amino acids.

The CDR3 DNA sequence: TGTGCCAGCAGTTATCGGTTGCCAGATACGCAGTATTTT. Its protein is CASSYRLPDTQYF. The rearrangement joins TRBV6-5 to TRBJ2-3; D ambiguous. CDR1 and CDR2 (germline): MNHEY, SVGAGI. The CDR3 consists of 13 residues. V was pared by 3 bases and J by 4 bases, with 8 bases between.

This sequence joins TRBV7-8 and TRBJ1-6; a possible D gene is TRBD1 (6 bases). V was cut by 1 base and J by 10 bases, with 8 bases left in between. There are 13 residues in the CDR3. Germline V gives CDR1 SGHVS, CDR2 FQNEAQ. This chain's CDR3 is CASSLEGGSPLHF. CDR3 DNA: TGTGCCAGCAGCTTAGAGGGGGGGTCACCCCTCCACTTT.

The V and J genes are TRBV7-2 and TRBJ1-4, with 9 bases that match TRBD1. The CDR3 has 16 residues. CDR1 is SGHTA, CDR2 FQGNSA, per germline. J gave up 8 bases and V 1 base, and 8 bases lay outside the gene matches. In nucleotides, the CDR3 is TGTGCCAGCAGCTTAGGGCTTGGGACAGGGTGGGAAAAACTGTTTTTT. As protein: CASSLGLGTGWEKLFF.

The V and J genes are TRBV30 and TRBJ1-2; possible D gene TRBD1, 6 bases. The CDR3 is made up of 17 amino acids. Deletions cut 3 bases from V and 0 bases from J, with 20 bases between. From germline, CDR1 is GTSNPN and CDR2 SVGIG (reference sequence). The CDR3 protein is CAWSPPRRQAANYGYTF. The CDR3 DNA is TGTGCCTGGAGCCCCCCCCGCAGACAGGCAGCTAACTATGGCTACACCTTC.

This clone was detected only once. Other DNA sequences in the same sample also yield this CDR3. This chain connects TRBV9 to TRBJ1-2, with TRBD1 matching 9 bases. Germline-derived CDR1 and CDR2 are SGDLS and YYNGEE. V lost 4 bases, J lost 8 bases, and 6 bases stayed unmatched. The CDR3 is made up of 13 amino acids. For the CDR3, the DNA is TGTGCCAGCAGCCAGACAGGGGGTAGGGGCTACACCTTC. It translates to CASSQTGGRGYTF.

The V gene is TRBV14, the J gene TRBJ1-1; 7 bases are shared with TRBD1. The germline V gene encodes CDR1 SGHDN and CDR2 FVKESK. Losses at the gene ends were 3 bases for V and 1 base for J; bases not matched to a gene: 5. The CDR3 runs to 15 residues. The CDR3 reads CASSHLGTANTEAFF. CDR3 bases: TGTGCCAGCAGCCACCTAGGGACAGCGAACACTGAAGCTTTCTTT.

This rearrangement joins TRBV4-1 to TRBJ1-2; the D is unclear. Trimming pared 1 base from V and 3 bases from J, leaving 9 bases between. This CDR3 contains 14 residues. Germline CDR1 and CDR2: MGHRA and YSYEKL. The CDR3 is CASSQVAGDYGYTF. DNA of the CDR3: TGCGCCAGCAGCCAAGTCGCAGGCGACTATGGCTACACCTTC.

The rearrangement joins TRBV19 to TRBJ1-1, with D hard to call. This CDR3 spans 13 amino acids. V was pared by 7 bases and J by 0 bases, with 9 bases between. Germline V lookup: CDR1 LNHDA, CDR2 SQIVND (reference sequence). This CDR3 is CASIPGLNTEAFF. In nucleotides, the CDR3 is TGTGCCAGTATACCGGGGTTGAACACTGAAGCTTTCTTT.